Each of the 12 T cell receptor beta chains below was sequenced from the same sample in a study of T cell clonality in common variable immunodeficiency. Some clones are missing from TCRdb's copy, which holds only in-frame ones; the method was immunoSEQ multiplex PCR. The specimen has around 39,000 clones, none found just once. Sequenced sample: peripheral blood mononuclear cells. The source of these receptors is a person aged 18 to 75 in good health.

Many counts were recorded for this clone. The read terminates 3 residues before the CDR3 end, so the remaining end is supplied by the germline J gene. The rearrangement joins TRBV5-1 to TRBJ2-3; tentatively, D is TRBD1 (5 bases). This CDR3 comprises 15 residues. CDR1 and CDR2 (germline): SGHRS, YFSETQ. Trimming stripped 0 bases from V and 2 bases from J, with 10 bases between. CDR3 DNA, as far as it was read: TGCGCCAGCAGCTTGGGACAGATTAACACAGATACG. Translating gives CASSLGQINTDT. The entire CDR3 reads CASSLGQINTDTQYF.

Many counts were recorded for this clone. The read ends 3 residues before the CDR3 terminus; that terminus is restored from the germline J gene. The chain couples TRBV30 to TRBJ2-4; TRBD2 agrees at 12 bases. The CDR3 is made up of 18 amino acids. V was clipped by 3 bases and J by 0 bases; unmatched bases: 9. Germline CDR1 reads GTSNPN; CDR2 reads SVGIG (reference sequence). The CDR3 loop is CAWRDGTSGPLAKNIQYF. Partial CDR3 DNA: TGTGCCTGGAGAGACGGGACTAGCGGGCCCCTAGCCAAAAACATT.

This clone was seen many times. Read data end 3 residues before the CDR3 end; the end is taken from the germline J gene. The chain joins TRBV20-1 to TRBJ2-1; 7 bases are a match to TRBD2. Trimming removed 4 bases from V and 1 base from J; junction bases left unmatched: 4. CDR3 length: 14 residues. CDR1 and CDR2 from the germline V gene are DFQATT and SNEGSKA (reference sequence). CDR3 bases read: TGCAGTGCTATTAGCGGGTCGTCCTACAATGAG. Translation gives CSAISGSSYNE. The full CDR3 is CSAISGSSYNEQFF.

At least ten counts were recorded for this clone. Read sequence stops 3 residues before the CDR3 end, and the germline J gene provides the missing end. The chain links TRBV30 to TRBJ1-1; 7 positions match TRBD1. Per germline, CDR1 GTSNPN and CDR2 SVGIG (reference sequence). The CDR3 contains 12 residues. The V and J ends lost 3 bases and 3 bases, in that order; junction bases with no gene match: 1. The DNA read from the CDR3 is TGTGCCTGGAGGGGACAGTACACTGAA. The encoded protein is CAWRGQYTE. Given in full, the CDR3 is CAWRGQYTEAFF.

This clone was detected many times. This CDR3 reads CASSHKLFYEQYF. CDR3 bases read: TGTGCCAGCAGCCATAAACTTTTCTACGAG. This chain joins TRBV14 and TRBJ2-7; D not certain. The DNA ends 3 residues before the CDR3 does, and the rest of the CDR3 is filled in from the germline J gene. Deletions cut 3 bases from V and 3 bases from J, with 9 bases between. The CDR3 contains 13 residues. Germline V gene sequence: CDR1 SGHDN, CDR2 FVKESK.

This clone was recorded a few times. The CDR3 end lies 3 residues beyond the end of the read and is filled in from the germline J gene. The J gene is TRBJ1-5, the V gene TRBV18, with 7 bases lining up with TRBD1. CDR1 is KGHSH, CDR2 LQKENI, per germline. The V segment lost 3 bases and the J segment 2 bases; nucleotides outside the gene matches: 16. The CDR3 has 19 residues. The sequenced CDR3 bases are TGTGCCAGCTCACCCCTCGACAGGGCCGTGGGTTCGGGCAATCAGCCC. Its protein product is CASSPLDRAVGSGNQP. From start to end, the CDR3 is CASSPLDRAVGSGNQPQHF.

This clone has a handful of counts. Sequencing ends 3 residues short of the CDR3 end; the germline J gene provides the rest. The rearrangement uses TRBV2 and TRBJ2-3, with 8 nucleotides matching TRBD2. Trimming took 3 bases from V and 2 from J; bases not matched to a gene: 4. The germline V gene encodes CDR1 SNHLY and CDR2 FYNNEI. The length of the CDR3 is 15 residues. CDR3 sequence reads: CASSDGGATTDTQYF. The CDR3 DNA, read in part, is TGTGCCAGCAGTGACGGGGGGGCGACCACAGATACG. The whole variable domain, remainder taken from reference TRBV2 and TRBJ2-3, is EPEVTQTPSHQVTQMGQEVILRCVPISNHLYFYWYRQILGQKVEFLVSFYNNEISEKSEIFDDQFSVERPDGSNFTLKIRSTKLEDSAMYFCASSDGGATTDTQYFGPGTRLTVL.

As regards this clone: Coverage ceases 3 residues before the CDR3 finishes, and the germline J gene fills in the end. The chain recombines TRBV19 with TRBJ2-2; D may be TRBD1 (6 bases). The CDR3 has 14 residues. CDR1 LNHDA and CDR2 SQIVND come from the germline V gene (reference sequence). CDR3 bases read: TGTGCCAGTAGTAACGGGACATGGGATGAAAAG. Amino acids: CASSNGTWDEK. The complete CDR3 reads CASSNGTWDEKLFF.

This clone was counted at least ten times. From the germline J gene comes the end of the CDR3, since the read stops 3 residues before it. This chain connects TRBV7-2 to TRBJ1-4, with a tentative D call TRBD1 (5 bases). The V gene lost 5 bases and the J gene lost 5 bases, with 12 bases spanning the gap. CDR1 and CDR2 (germline): SGHTA, FQGNSA. The CDR3 loop spans 14 amino acids. CDR3 loop: CASSPQRGNEKLFF. The DNA read from the CDR3 is TGTGCCAGCAGCCCACAAAGGGGCAATGAAAAA.

This clone was detected a few times. The read ends 3 residues before the CDR3 terminus; that terminus is restored from the germline J gene. The chain couples TRBV18 to TRBJ2-7, with 7 positions matching TRBD1. The CDR3 has 13 residues. Trimming cost V 4 bases and J 5 bases; bases outside gene matches: 5. The germline V gene has CDR1 KGHSH and CDR2 LQKENI. The CDR3 sequence is CASSQPGTDEQYF. Incomplete CDR3 DNA: TGTGCCAGCTCACAGCCCGGGACAGACGAG. The whole variable domain, filled in from reference TRBV18 and TRBJ2-7, reads NAGVMQNPRHLVRRRGQEARLRCSPMKGHSHVYWYRQLPEEGLKFMVYLQKENIIDESGMPKERFSAEFPKEGPSILRIQQVVRGDSAAYFCASSQPGTDEQYFGPGTRLTVT.

This clone was seen more than once but under ten times. The sequenced fragment ends 3 residues before the CDR3 boundary, so the rest is inferred from the germline J gene. The V call is TRBV19, the J call TRBJ2-4; D remains unclear. CDR3 size: 13 residues. Germline V CDR1 and CDR2: LNHDA, SQIVND (reference sequence). CDR3 sequence: CASSASVNYGQYF. CDR3 bases read: TGTGCCAGTAGTGCCTCGGTCAACTATGGT.

This clone has ten or more counts. The sequence runs out 3 residues before the end of the CDR3; the remainder is reconstructed from the germline J gene. This chain joins TRBV9 and TRBJ2-1; 10 nucleotides line up with TRBD2. There are 17 residues in the CDR3. CDR1 and CDR2 from the germline V gene are SGDLS and YYNGEE. V trimming: 3 bases; J trimming: 6 bases; junction bases outside the gene matches: 12. CDR3 DNA (partial): TGTGCCAGCAGCGACACGCCGACTAGCGGGCTTATCAATGAG. Its protein product is CASSDTPTSGLINE. The whole CDR3 is CASSDTPTSGLINEQFF.